Presented here are 28 T cell receptor beta chains from one specimen sequenced in a study of cytomegalovirus exposure and HLA in healthy donors. PCR employed 60 Vbeta and 13 Jbeta primers. The data were produced by immunoSEQ multiplex PCR, yet TCRdb's version contains in-frame clones alone and is incomplete. The sample yields under 200,000 clones, of which the top ten take up about 6%. The material sequenced was PBMCs. The receptors were gathered from a man aged 25-40 years in good health and CMV-seronegative.

The chain carries TRBV5-1 and TRBJ2-3; 8 bases map to TRBD1. With V trimmed by 2 bases and J by 0 bases, 5 bases remained unmatched. CDR1 is SGHRS, CDR2 YFSETQ, per germline. The CDR3 runs to 16 residues. CDR3 loop: CASSLGQGVSTDTQYF. The CDR3 DNA reads TGCGCCAGCAGCTTAGGACAGGGCGTAAGCACAGATACGCAGTATTTT.

The rearrangement joins TRBV7-2 to TRBJ2-1; 13 bases align to TRBD2. Germline assignment: CDR1 SGHTA and CDR2 FQGNSA. With 3 bases clipped from V and 2 bases from J, the junction kept 4 bases outside the gene matches. This CDR3 region has 17 residues. CDR3 nucleotide sequence: TGTGCCAGCAGCTTCCGACTAGCGGGGGGTACCTACAATGAGCAGTTCTTC. It yields the protein CASSFRLAGGTYNEQFF. Complete variable domain (other parts from reference TRBV7-2 and TRBJ2-1): GAGVSQSPSNKVTEKGKDVELRCDPISGHTALYWYRQSLGQGLEFLIYFQGNSAPDKSGLPSDRFSAERTGGSVSTLTIQRTQQEDSAVYLCASSFRLAGGTYNEQFFGPGTRLTVL.

The rearrangement links TRBV4-1 to TRBJ2-5; maybe TRBD1 (6 bases). The J call may not be correct, given that the DNA end is closer to TRBJ2-7. The CDR3 consists of 16 residues. In germline, CDR1 is MGHRA, CDR2 YSYEKL. The CDR3 sequence is CASSQDWGQFYYEQYF. As DNA, the CDR3 is TGCGCCAGCAGCCAAGATTGGGGGCAATTCTACTACGAGCAGTACTTC.

The CDR3 loop reads CASRGAFSYGYTF. The CDR3 region has the DNA TGTGCCAGCAGGGGCGCATTTTCCTATGGCTACACCTTC. The V and J genes are TRBV2 and TRBJ1-2; D call uncertain. The CDR3 runs 13 residues. Germline V gene sequence: CDR1 SNHLY, CDR2 FYNNEI. Trimming shortened V by 6 bases and J by 4 bases, and 12 bases separated the two germline ends. Combining the CDR3 with reference TRBV2 and TRBJ1-2 gives the whole variable domain EPEVTQTPSHQVTQMGQEVILRCVPISNHLYFYWYRQILGQKVEFLVSFYNNEISEKSEIFDDQFSVERPDGSNFTLKIRSTKLEDSAMYFCASRGAFSYGYTFGSGTRLTVV.

With regard to this clone: Other DNA sequences in this sample translate to the same CDR3. V usage is TRBV5-1 and J usage is TRBJ2-3, with 8 bases lining up with TRBD2. Germline-derived CDR1 and CDR2 are SGHRS and YFSETQ. V dropped 0 bases and J dropped 4; count of bases not matched to a gene: 4. The CDR3 is 15 amino acids. The CDR3 DNA sequence: TGCGCCAGCAGCTTGGATGCCGGGGGGGCAGATACGCAGTATTTT. The encoded protein is CASSLDAGGADTQYF.

The chain couples TRBV11-3 to TRBJ2-3, with TRBD1 matching 7 bases. The germline gives CDR1 SGHNT, CDR2 YENEEA. The CDR3 totals 15 residues. After removal of 5 bases from V and 1 base from J, the junction contained 6 bases not matched to a gene. The DNA for the CDR3 is TGTGCCAGCAGCCCAAGGGGGCGCGGCACAGATACGCAGTATTTT. Protein product: CASSPRGRGTDTQYF. Variable domain in full (rest from reference TRBV11-3 and TRBJ2-3): EAGVVQSPRYKIIEKKQPVAFWCNPISGHNTLYWYLQNLGQGPELLIRYENEEAVDDSQLPKDRFSAERLKGVDSTLKIQPAELGDSAVYLCASSPRGRGTDTQYFGPGTRLTVL.

This chain joins TRBV29-1 and TRBJ1-2, with D unclear. CDR1 is SQVTM, CDR2 ANQGSEA, per germline. CDR3 size: 11 residues. Trimming pared 5 bases from V and 0 bases from J, leaving 4 bases between. CDR3: CSVQTNYGYTF. CDR3 bases: TGCAGCGTTCAGACTAACTATGGCTACACCTTC.

The chain joins TRBV25-1 to TRBJ1-6, with unresolved D. Germline V CDR1 and CDR2: MGHDK, SYGVNS. Between the trimmed V and J ends, which lost 8 bases and 4 bases, there was a span of 9 bases. The CDR3 is made up of 13 amino acids. CDR3 loop: CASGGRYNSPLHF. CDR3 nucleotides: TGTGCCAGCGGAGGACGGTATAATTCACCCCTCCACTTT.

The chain is built from TRBV6-1 and TRBJ1-2; no firm D call. Trimming removed 8 bases from V and 1 base from J, with 17 bases in between. The CDR3 length is 15 residues. Germline V gene data show CDR1 as MNHNS and CDR2 as SASEGT. CDR3 DNA sequence: TGTGCCAGCTGGTCCGCCGACGCGGGTAACTATGGCTACACCTTC. Translating it yields CASWSADAGNYGYTF.

V and J are TRBV13 and TRBJ2-2; 7 nucleotides match TRBD1. CDR1 and CDR2 (germline): PRHDT, FYEKMQ (reference sequence). The junction had 2 bases not matched to a gene; V was cut back by 3 bases and J by 4 bases. The length of the CDR3 is 14 residues. The CDR3 nucleotides read TGTGCCAGCAGCTTCACAGGGGCCACCGGGGAGCTGTTTTTT. It encodes CASSFTGATGELFF.

CDR3 protein: CASSLAQGVEQFF. The CDR3 nucleotides read TGTGCCAGCAGCTTAGCGCAAGGGGTTGAGCAGTTCTTC. V is TRBV7-6 and J is TRBJ2-1, with D perhaps TRBD1 (5 bases). Between the trimmed V and J ends, which lost 0 bases and 9 bases, there was a span of 9 bases. The CDR3 consists of 13 residues. Germline values: CDR1 SGHVS, CDR2 FNYEAQ.

Frequency places this clone as medium-sized. V is TRBV25-1 and J is TRBJ1-5, with D possibly TRBD1 on 5 matching bases. Between the trimmed V and J ends, which lost 8 bases and 10 bases, there was a span of 18 bases. Per the germline V gene, CDR1 is MGHDK and CDR2 is SYGVNS. The CDR3 is made up of 13 amino acids. CDR3 residues: CASRDRGGSPQHF. In DNA, the CDR3 is TGTGCCAGCCGGGACCGCGGGGGGAGTCCCCAGCATTTT.

Turning to this clone: Compared with germline, one end of the junction differs, possibly owing to a read error. V gene TRBV2 combines with J gene TRBJ2-3; tentative D call: TRBD1 (5 bases). The CDR3 contains 15 residues. Germline V gene lookup returns CDR1 SNHLY and CDR2 FYNNEI. The chain's CDR3 is CASSEGYRRTDTQYF. The CDR3 DNA sequence: TGTGCCAGCAGCGAAGGTTACAGGCGCACAGATACGCAGTATTTT.

This rearrangement joins TRBV28 to TRBJ1-4; a possible D gene is TRBD1 (6 bases). The germline gives CDR1 MDHEN, CDR2 SYDVKM. The V and J ends lost 5 bases and 0 bases respectively, with 22 bases between them. The length of the CDR3 is 19 residues. The CDR3 nucleotides read TGTGCCAGCAGTACGACCCCGGGACACTGGAGTGCAACTAATGAAAAACTGTTTTTT. Amino acids: CASSTTPGHWSATNEKLFF.

This chain links TRBV10-2 with TRBJ2-7; D gene uncertain. V was clipped by 6 bases and J by 0 bases, with 6 bases between them. The CDR3 spans 12 residues. In germline, CDR1 is WSHSY, CDR2 SAAADI. This CDR3 is CASSPSSYEQYF. CDR3 DNA sequence: TGCGCCAGCAGCCCTAGCTCCTACGAGCAGTACTTC.

CDR3 nucleotide sequence: TGTGCCATCTCAGCACTCGAGGGAGAGACCCAGTACTTC. This codes for CAISALEGETQYF. This sequence joins TRBV10-3 and TRBJ2-5, with D tentatively TRBD2 (5 bases). V lost 8 bases to trimming and J lost 4 bases, with 14 bases between them. The CDR3 consists of 13 residues. The germline gives CDR1 ENHRY, CDR2 SYGVKD.

CDR3 nucleotides: TGTGCCAGTAGTATTAAGGTGCGGGTGCACGAGCAGTACTTC. Encoded protein: CASSIKVRVHEQYF. This chain links TRBV19 with TRBJ2-7; tentatively, D is TRBD2 (5 bases). The CDR3 runs 14 residues. CDR1 is LNHDA and CDR2 is SQIVND in the germline V gene (reference sequence). V lost 3 bases and J 5 bases, leaving 14 bases between the germline ends.

The J gene is TRBJ2-1, the V gene TRBV4-2; D remains unclear. CDR1 and CDR2 (germline): LGHNA, YNFKEQ. Trimming removed 0 bases at V and 9 bases at J, with 3 bases between. The CDR3 has 11 residues. The CDR3 nucleotides are TGTGCCAGCAGCCAAGACAGTGAGCAGTTCTTC. Translation gives CASSQDSEQFF.

This chain joins TRBV18 and TRBJ1-5, with 10 bases that match TRBD1. CDR3 size: 14 residues. V dropped 3 bases and J dropped 5; count of bases not matched to a gene: 1. In germline, CDR1 is KGHSH, CDR2 LQKENI. Here the CDR3 reads CASSPGTGDQPQHF. CDR3 sequence (DNA): TGTGCCAGCTCACCGGGGACAGGGGATCAGCCCCAGCATTTT.

The chain employs TRBV5-1 and TRBJ2-7, with 11 bases aligning to TRBD2. The CDR3 runs to 15 residues. Per the germline V gene, CDR1 is SGHRS and CDR2 is YFSETQ. Unmatched junction bases numbered 5, after V lost 4 bases and J lost 2 bases. The CDR3 nucleotides are TGCGCCAGCAGCCTACTAGCGGGAGTTACCTACGAGCAGTACTTC. The encoded protein is CASSLLAGVTYEQYF.

The chain uses TRBV5-1 and TRBJ2-5; possibly TRBD2 for D (5 bases). The DNA matches TRBJ2-7 better at its end, which makes the J call doubtful. Germline CDR1 SGHRS, CDR2 YFSETQ. The CDR3 is 15 amino acids. The CDR3: CASSLVGGESYEQYF. As DNA, the CDR3 is TGCGCCAGCAGCTTGGTTGGTGGGGAGAGCTACGAGCAGTACTTC.

The gene calls are TRBV30 and TRBJ1-3; D unresolved. The CDR3 spans 13 residues. Germline V gene data show CDR1 as GTSNPN and CDR2 as SVGIG (reference sequence). V was pared by 2 bases and J by 4 bases, with 9 bases between. The CDR3 sequence is CAWSTRLGNTIYF. CDR3 in DNA: TGTGCCTGGAGTACACGTCTCGGAAACACCATATATTTT.

The chain links TRBV28 to TRBJ1-2; D is unresolved. With 6 bases removed from V and 9 bases from J, the gap between germline ends came to 14 bases. Germline V gene data show CDR1 as MDHEN and CDR2 as SYDVKM. This CDR3 comprises 12 residues. The CDR3 DNA follows: TGTGCCAGCAGCCCGCTAGGCACCAGCTACACCTTC. Translation gives CASSPLGTSYTF.

V is TRBV30 and J is TRBJ2-1; D gene ambiguous. Germline V gene sequence: CDR1 GTSNPN, CDR2 SVGIG (reference sequence). The CDR3 loop spans 13 amino acids. V lost 0 bases and J 6 bases, leaving 9 bases between the germline ends. The CDR3 region is CAWSVRVTNEQFF. The CDR3 DNA reads as TGTGCCTGGAGTGTACGGGTCACCAATGAGCAGTTCTTC.

This chain links TRBV6-5 with TRBJ1-5; 11 bases match TRBD1. CDR3 length: 15 amino acids. V trimming: 4 bases; J trimming: 4 bases; junction bases outside the gene matches: 3. Germline CDR1 and CDR2: MNHEY and SVGAGI. CDR3 sequence: CASSSGTGGNQPQHF. The CDR3 DNA reads TGTGCCAGCAGTTCCGGGACAGGGGGTAATCAGCCCCAGCATTTT.

The rearrangement uses TRBV5-1 and TRBJ2-1; TRBD1 aligns across 11 bases. J was trimmed by 7 bases and V by 4 bases; bases with no gene match: 16. Germline CDR1 SGHRS, CDR2 YFSETQ. The CDR3 consists of 18 residues. CDR3 residues: CASSPHPPGTGGGNEQFF. The CDR3 region has the DNA TGCGCCAGCAGCCCACACCCCCCCGGGACAGGGGGAGGAAATGAGCAGTTCTTC.

This rearrangement joins TRBV27 to TRBJ1-5, with D hard to call. Per germline, CDR1 MNHEY and CDR2 SMNVEV (reference sequence). Trimming removed 2 bases from V and 7 bases from J, with 15 bases in between. The CDR3 sequence is 15 residues long. The CDR3 DNA sequence: TGTGCCAGCAGTTTAACTAAGGGAGGCAGCCAGCCCCAGCATTTT. This translates into CASSLTKGGSQPQHF.

This chain links TRBV4-1 with TRBJ2-5, with 8 bases lining up with TRBD1. J gave up 2 bases and V 1 base, and 3 bases lay outside the gene matches. The germline CDR1 and CDR2 sequences are MGHRA and YSYEKL. The CDR3 loop spans 15 amino acids. The CDR3 bases are TGCGCCAGCAGCCAAGTCAGGGGGCGGCAAGAGACCCAGTACTTC. Its translation is CASSQVRGRQETQYF.